These T cell receptor beta chains were read from a single sample in a study of T cell changes during pregnancy in multiple sclerosis. The assay was immunoSEQ multiplex PCR, and TCRdb's table has in-frame clones only and misses some. The table has fewer than 60,000 clones, roughly 87% seen once. The material was peripheral blood, obtained in the third trimester of pregnancy. The receptors shown here come from a female donor in good health, enrolled as a control in a pregnancy study. The CDR3 runs from the conserved cysteine through the conserved F or W. A D gene is named only where the DNA matches it firmly. Not every row has a clone size; where given, it reads once, few, many or a size class.

>TRBJ1-1|-|TRBV10-3|TRBD1
CAIRYDRDTEAFF
TGTGCCATCAGATACGACAGGGACACTGAAGCTTTCTTT
>TRBJ2-3|-|TRBV7-2|-
CASSLLADTQYF
TGTGCCAGCAGCTTACTCGCAGATACGCAGTATTTT
>TRBJ1-2|-|TRBV14|-
CASSRGQLRTYGYTF
TGTGCCAGCAGCCGAGGACAGCTTAGGACCTATGGCTACACCTTC
>TRBJ1-1|-|TRBV6-6|-
CASSNKYRVGNTEAFF
TGTGCCAGCAGTAACAAATACAGGGTGGGAAACACTGAAGCTTTCTTT
>TRBJ1-6|-|TRBV5-6|TRBD1
CASSLDRGRNSPLHF
TGTGCCAGCAGTTTGGACAGGGGACGGAATTCACCCCTCCACTTT
>TRBJ2-3|-|TRBV27|TRBD2
CASRLAGSDTQYF
TGTGCCAGCAGATTAGCGGGGTCAGATACGCAGTATTTT
>TRBJ2-7|-|TRBV30|-
CAWSRVPYEQYF
TGTGCCTGGAGTCGGGTCCCCTACGAGCAGTACTTC
>TRBJ1-1|-|TRBV5-1|TRBD1
CASSLDRGHGTEAFF
TGCGCCAGCAGCTTGGACAGGGGGCACGGCACTGAAGCTTTCTTT
>TRBJ1-2|-|TRBV4-1|-
CASSQGSGSGGYTF
TGCGCCAGCAGCCAAGGGTCCGGGTCGGGTGGCTACACCTTC
>TRBJ1-3|-|TRBV6-1|-
CASSERGLGRGSGNTIYF
TGTGCCAGCAGTGAACGGGGGTTGGGCCGGGGTTCTGGAAACACCATATATTTT
>TRBJ1-2|once|TRBV19|-
CASSRDTNYGYTF
TGTGCCAGTAGCCGGGACACCAACTATGGCTACACCTTC
>TRBJ1-1|-|TRBV7-9|-
CASKQTGPRSTEAFF
TGTGCCAGCAAACAAACAGGGCCGAGGAGCACTGAAGCTTTCTTT
>TRBJ2-7|-|TRBV2|TRBD2
CASSVPASGNYEQYF
TGTGCCAGCAGCGTCCCAGCTAGCGGGAACTACGAGCAGTACTTC
>TRBJ1-1|few|TRBV19|-
CASSSQGMNTEAFF
TGTGCCAGTAGTTCACAGGGAATGAACACTGAAGCTTTCTTT
>TRBJ2-7|-|TRBV2|-
CASSEGLFYEQYF
TGTGCCAGCAGTGAAGGACTGTTCTACGAGCAGTACTTC
>TRBJ1-1|few|TRBV29-1|-
CSVDGAFF
TGCAGCGTTGACGGTGCTTTCTTT
>TRBJ2-7|-|TRBV28|TRBD1
CASSPGTGDEQYF
TGTGCCAGCAGTCCCGGGACAGGGGACGAGCAGTACTTC
>TRBJ2-1|-|TRBV27|TRBD1
CASRYRGSYNEQFF
TGTGCCAGCAGGTACAGGGGGTCCTACAATGAGCAGTTCTTC
>TRBJ1-3|-|TRBV19|-
CASSRPPRGTGNTIYF
TGTGCCAGTAGTAGACCCCCCAGGGGTACTGGAAACACCATATATTTT
>TRBJ2-3|once|TRBV7-9|TRBD2
CASSLVGGGPTDTQYF
TGTGCCAGCAGCTTAGTAGGCGGGGGGCCTACAGATACGCAGTATTTT
>TRBJ1-2|-|TRBV19|TRBD1
CASSPGQLNYGYTF
TGTGCCAGTAGTCCGGGACAGCTTAACTATGGCTACACCTTC
>TRBJ1-1|-|TRBV29-1|TRBD1
CSVEDLGQGVLTEAFF
TGCAGCGTTGAAGATTTGGGGCAGGGGGTACTCACTGAAGCTTTCTTT
>TRBJ1-1|once|TRBV11-3|-
CASSFRRGSEAFF
TGTGCCAGCAGCTTCCGGAGGGGATCTGAAGCTTTCTTT
>TRBJ2-7|-|TRBV11-2|TRBD1
CASSLEQGPNEQYF
TGTGCCAGCAGCTTAGAACAGGGGCCGAACGAGCAGTACTTC
>TRBJ2-7|-|TRBV5-1|-
CASTPGRPYEQYF
TGCGCCAGCACTCCAGGGCGCCCCTACGAGCAGTACTTC
>TRBJ1-1|-|TRBV19|-
CASSIPGTEAFF
TGTGCCAGTAGTATTCCGGGTACTGAAGCTTTCTTT
>TRBJ2-7|-|TRBV27|-
CASSASTSSSYEQYF
TGTGCCAGCAGTGCCTCAACTAGCTCATCCTACGAGCAGTACTTC
>TRBJ1-2|-|TRBV5-1|TRBD1
CASSTDRSNYGYTF
TGCGCCAGCAGCACGGACAGGTCTAACTATGGCTACACCTTC
>TRBJ2-5|-|TRBV10-2|TRBD1
CASSSGTGSLQTQYF
TGCGCCAGCAGTTCCGGGACAGGGTCTTTACAGACCCAGTACTTC
>TRBJ2-3|once|TRBV7-2|TRBD2
CASSSQAGAAQYF
TGTGCCAGCAGCTCCCAAGCGGGGGCGGCGCAGTATTTT
>TRBJ2-1|once|TRBV7-9|-
CASSPGRESYNEQFF
TGTGCCAGCAGCCCAGGCAGGGAATCCTACAATGAGCAGTTCTTC
>TRBJ1-2|-|TRBV7-9|-
CASSLEADSLGGYTF
TGTGCCAGCAGCTTAGAAGCTGACAGCCTGGGTGGCTACACCTTC
>TRBJ1-4|-|TRBV14|-
CASSQVQGREKLFF
TGTGCCAGCAGCCAAGTACAGGGTCGAGAAAAACTGTTTTTT
>TRBJ2-1|-|TRBV4-1|-
CASSQERSEQFF
TGCGCCAGCAGCCAAGAGCGGAGTGAGCAGTTCTTC
>TRBJ1-1|-|TRBV13|-
CASSLGRTPDTEAFF
TGTGCCAGCAGCTTAGGGCGGACACCAGACACTGAAGCTTTCTTT
>TRBJ2-1|-|TRBV19|TRBD2
CASSIGSGGAMDEQFF
TGTGCCAGTAGTATCGGGAGCGGGGGGGCTATGGATGAGCAGTTCTTC
>TRBJ2-6|once|TRBV5-6|-
CASSLLAGAGANVLTF
TGTGCCAGCAGCTTGTTAGCTGGTGCTGGGGCCAACGTCCTGACTTTC
>TRBJ1-1|-|TRBV29-1|-
CSVEPTDARNTEAFF
TGCAGCGTTGAACCGACAGATGCCAGGAACACTGAAGCTTTCTTT
>TRBJ2-5|-|TRBV7-7|TRBD2
CASSLGTSGMYQETQYF
TGTGCTAGCAGCTTAGGGACTAGCGGGATGTACCAAGAGACCCAGTACTTC
>TRBJ1-1|-|TRBV14|TRBD1
CASSRRTGMNTEAFF
TGTGCCAGCAGCCGCCGGACAGGGATGAACACTGAAGCTTTCTTT
>TRBJ2-7|-|TRBV14|-
CASSQSGYEQYF
TGTGCCAGCAGCCAATCGGGCTACGAGCAGTACTTC
>TRBJ1-1|once|TRBV5-1|-
CASSLDRRDTEAFF
TGCGCCAGCAGCTTGGATCGGAGAGACACTGAAGCTTTCTTT
>TRBJ1-5|-|TRBV19|-
CASSIWDTGNQPQHF
TGTGCCAGTAGTATTTGGGACACAGGCAATCAGCCCCAGCATTTT
>TRBJ2-1|-|TRBV9|TRBD2
CASSAGGHNEQFF
TGTGCCAGCAGCGCGGGGGGGCACAATGAGCAGTTCTTC
>TRBJ2-2|-|TRBV15|-
CATSYRTAPGDGELFF
TGTGCCACCAGCTACAGGACAGCTCCCGGGGACGGGGAGCTGTTTTTT
>TRBJ2-5|-|TRBV5-4|-
CASSLKTGKETQYF
TGTGCCAGCAGCTTGAAGACGGGGAAAGAGACCCAGTACTTC